The 5 T cell receptor beta chains below all came from one sample that was sequenced in a study of neoadjuvant anti-PD-1 for oral cavity cancer. This table comes from immunoSEQ multiplex PCR, and its TCRdb copy is limited to in-frame clones, with some not included. The sample yields tens of thousands of clones, about 30% seen once. Indicated time point: after neoadjuvant nivolumab, at surgical resection. The starting material was tumor tissue, obtained after nivolumab (anti-PD-1) treatment. These receptors all stem from a person aged 35 to 85 with oral cavity squamous cell carcinoma.

This clone came up a few times. The chain recombines TRBV10-3 with TRBJ1-1; TRBD1 is a possible D gene (5 bases). V was pared by 2 bases and J by 0 bases, with 7 bases between. Germline lookup yields CDR1 ENHRY and CDR2 SYGVKD. CDR3 length: 14 amino acids. The CDR3 region is CAISEDSLNTEAFF. The CDR3 DNA reads as TGTGCCATCAGTGAGGACAGTTTGAACACTGAAGCTTTCTTT.

CDR3 protein: CASSSGGPGYGYTF. The CDR3 DNA follows: TGTGCCAGCAGTTCCGGGGGGCCGGGCTATGGCTACACCTTC. V and J are TRBV7-6 and TRBJ1-2, with TRBD1 as a possible D gene (6 bases). This CDR3 is 14 amino acids long. Germline values: CDR1 SGHVS, CDR2 FNYEAQ. Trimming took 6 bases from V and 4 from J, leaving 15 bases between them.

The sample holds a few counts of this clone. The chain links TRBV5-1 to TRBJ2-7; D remains unclear. Trimming shortened V by 1 base and J by 1 base, and 12 bases separated the two germline ends. Germline CDR1 is SGHRS and CDR2 is YFSETQ. The CDR3 loop spans 15 amino acids. The CDR3 protein is CASSLWAEASYEQYF. As DNA, the CDR3 is TGCGCCAGCAGCTTGTGGGCAGAGGCGTCCTACGAGCAGTACTTC.

The CDR3 protein is CASSPTLGKLFF. The CDR3 nucleotides are TGCGCCAGCAGCCCAACGCTAGGAAAACTGTTTTTT. The gene calls are TRBV4-1 and TRBJ1-4; D unclear. The CDR3 is 12 amino acids. Per germline, CDR1 MGHRA and CDR2 YSYEKL. V was cut by 4 bases and J by 10 bases, with 10 bases left in between.

This clone has only a few counts. The chain is built from TRBV6-5 and TRBJ2-1; TRBD2 matches 13 bases. Germline CDR1 MNHEY, CDR2 SVGAGI. Losses at the gene ends were 6 bases for V and 7 bases for J; bases not matched to a gene: 6. CDR3 length equals 15 residues. The DNA of the CDR3 is TGTGCCAGCAGCCAACTAGCGGGAGGGGGGAATGAGCAGTTCTTC. Translating it yields CASSQLAGGGNEQFF.